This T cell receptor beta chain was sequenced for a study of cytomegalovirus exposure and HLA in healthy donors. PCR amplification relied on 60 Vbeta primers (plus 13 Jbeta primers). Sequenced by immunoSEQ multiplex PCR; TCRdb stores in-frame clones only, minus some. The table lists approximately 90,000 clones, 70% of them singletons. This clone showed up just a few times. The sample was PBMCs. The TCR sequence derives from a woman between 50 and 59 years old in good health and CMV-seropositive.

The CDR3 is CASSKGDEQFF. CDR3 DNA: TGCGCCAGCAGCAAGGGGGATGAGCAGTTCTTC. The chain joins TRBV5-1 to TRBJ2-1; tentative D call: TRBD1 (6 bases). Germline values: CDR1 SGHRS, CDR2 YFSETQ. The CDR3 contains 11 residues. V was cut by 4 bases and J by 8 bases, with 7 bases left in between.